This is a list of T cell receptor beta chains from one sample in a study of blood T cell repertoires in COVID-19. This table comes from immunoSEQ multiplex PCR, and its TCRdb copy is limited to in-frame clones, with some not included. The sample contains 90,000 or so clones, 88% of which appear only once. Sequenced material: peripheral blood. The source is a man in his sixties with acute or convalescent COVID-19. CDR3s include the opening cysteine and the closing phenylalanine or tryptophan. Fields, in order: clone size, D gene, V gene, J gene, CDR3 protein, CDR3 DNA. A D gene is named only where the DNA matches it firmly. Clone size, where shown, is once, few, many, or a class for clones that have expanded.

size: NA
D: TRBD1
V: TRBV6-5
J: TRBJ1-2
CDR3: CATGRDSIDGYTF
DNA: TGTGCCACCGGCCGGGACAGTATCGATGGCTACACCTTC

size: NA
D: TRBD1
V: TRBV2
J: TRBJ2-2
CDR3: CASTRDRMNTGELFF
DNA: TGTGCCAGCACTAGGGACAGGATGAACACCGGGGAGCTGTTTTTT

size: NA
D: NA
V: TRBV5-1
J: TRBJ2-3
CDR3: CASSLGLSTDTQYF
DNA: TGCGCCAGCAGCTTGGGACTTTCCACAGATACGCAGTATTTT

size: NA
D: NA
V: TRBV9
J: TRBJ2-7
CDR3: CASSPDGDTVYEQYF
DNA: TGTGCCAGCAGCCCAGACGGGGACACGGTCTACGAGCAGTACTTC

size: NA
D: TRBD2
V: TRBV9
J: TRBJ2-7
CDR3: CASSVASGSDEQYF
DNA: TGTGCCAGCAGCGTAGCAAGCGGGAGCGACGAGCAGTACTTC

size: NA
D: TRBD1
V: TRBV5-4
J: TRBJ1-3
CDR3: CASSLASGQGESGNTIYF
DNA: TGTGCCAGCAGCTTGGCCTCGGGACAGGGAGAGTCTGGAAACACCATATATTTT

size: NA
D: TRBD2
V: TRBV11-2
J: TRBJ2-1
CDR3: CASSLGLDNEQFF
DNA: TGTGCCAGCAGCCTTGGACTAGACAATGAGCAGTTCTTC

size: NA
D: TRBD2
V: TRBV5-4
J: TRBJ2-5
CDR3: CASSPGTSQRETQYF
DNA: TGTGCCAGCAGCCCAGGGACTAGTCAGCGGGAGACCCAGTACTTC

size: few
D: NA
V: TRBV5-1
J: TRBJ2-2
CDR3: CASSLAPGTANTGELFF
DNA: TGCGCCAGCAGCTTGGCACCGGGAACCGCGAACACCGGGGAGCTGTTTTTT

size: NA
D: TRBD1
V: TRBV18
J: TRBJ1-1
CDR3: CASKQGGDTEAFF
DNA: TGTGCCAGCAAACAGGGGGGAGACACTGAAGCTTTCTTT

size: NA
D: TRBD2
V: TRBV25-1
J: TRBJ2-1
CDR3: CASSALAAYNEQFF
DNA: TGTGCCAGCAGTGCACTAGCGGCCTACAATGAGCAGTTCTTC

size: NA
D: NA
V: TRBV4-1
J: TRBJ2-3
CDR3: CASSQDQGGRTETDTQYF
DNA: TGCGCCAGCAGCCAAGATCAGGGTGGGCGTACTGAAACAGATACGCAGTATTTT

size: NA
D: TRBD2
V: TRBV10-1
J: TRBJ2-3
CDR3: CASSPLSGISTDTQYF
DNA: TGCGCCAGCAGCCCTCTTAGCGGGATTAGCACAGATACGCAGTATTTT

size: NA
D: NA
V: TRBV5-1
J: TRBJ1-1
CDR3: CASRRQTEAFF
DNA: TGCGCCAGCCGCCGACAGACTGAAGCTTTCTTT

size: NA
D: NA
V: TRBV15
J: TRBJ1-5
CDR3: CATSRVGGAGNQPQHF
DNA: TGTGCCACCAGCAGAGTTGGGGGGGCCGGCAATCAGCCCCAGCATTTT

size: NA
D: TRBD1
V: TRBV24-1
J: TRBJ1-5
CDR3: CATSDTRGPGNQPQHF
DNA: TGTGCCACCAGTGATACCAGGGGGCCTGGCAATCAGCCCCAGCATTTT

size: NA
D: NA
V: TRBV12-3/TRBV12-4
J: TRBJ2-3
CDR3: CASREGYTQYF
DNA: TGTGCCAGCAGGGAGGGATATACGCAGTATTTT

size: NA
D: TRBD2
V: TRBV19
J: TRBJ2-3
CDR3: CASSIPSGGADTQYF
DNA: TGTGCCAGTAGTATACCTAGCGGGGGGGCAGATACGCAGTATTTT

size: NA
D: NA
V: TRBV6-5
J: TRBJ1-3
CDR3: CASSYLQGGNTIYF
DNA: TGTGCCAGCAGTTACCTCCAGGGCGGAAACACCATATATTTT

size: NA
D: TRBD2
V: TRBV11-1
J: TRBJ2-1
CDR3: CASSLGGFGHNEQFF
DNA: TGTGCCAGCAGCTTGGGAGGGTTCGGGCACAATGAGCAGTTCTTC

size: NA
D: NA
V: TRBV6-1
J: TRBJ1-6
CDR3: CASSDRGGNSPLHF
DNA: TGTGCCAGCAGTGATCGGGGTGGTAATTCACCCCTCCACTTT

size: once
D: NA
V: TRBV30
J: TRBJ2-7
CDR3: CACRGTYEQYF
DNA: TGTGCCTGCCGGGGAACCTACGAGCAGTACTTC

size: NA
D: NA
V: TRBV7-8
J: TRBJ2-2
CDR3: CASSLGGMGFTGELFF
DNA: TGTGCCAGCAGCTTAGGGGGCATGGGGTTCACCGGGGAGCTGTTTTTT

size: NA
D: NA
V: TRBV24-1
J: TRBJ2-5
CDR3: CATSDGALETQYF
DNA: TGTGCCACCAGTGATGGGGCCCTGGAGACCCAGTACTTC

size: NA
D: TRBD1
V: TRBV19
J: TRBJ1-3
CDR3: CASSIPGQGAGNTIYF
DNA: TGTGCCAGTAGTATACCGGGACAGGGAGCTGGAAACACCATATATTTT

size: once
D: TRBD1
V: TRBV7-2
J: TRBJ2-3
CDR3: CASSLDRGATDTQYF
DNA: TGTGCCAGCAGCCTCGACAGGGGGGCCACAGATACGCAGTATTTT

size: NA
D: NA
V: TRBV6-1
J: TRBJ1-5
CDR3: CASSDGGVSNQPQHF
DNA: TGTGCCAGCAGTGATGGAGGAGTTAGCAATCAGCCCCAGCATTTT

size: NA
D: TRBD2
V: TRBV29-1
J: TRBJ2-5
CDR3: CSVETSGKETQYF
DNA: TGCAGCGTTGAGACTAGCGGGAAAGAGACCCAGTACTTC

size: NA
D: TRBD1
V: TRBV5-8
J: TRBJ2-1
CDR3: CASSLHGQGRVEQFF
DNA: TGTGCCAGCAGCTTGCACGGACAGGGTAGGGTTGAGCAGTTCTTC

size: NA
D: NA
V: TRBV6-1
J: TRBJ2-1
CDR3: CASSDALATHEQFF
DNA: TGTGCCAGCAGTGATGCTTTAGCCACCCATGAGCAGTTCTTC

size: NA
D: NA
V: TRBV28
J: TRBJ2-5
CDR3: CASSLLSGSKYQETQYF
DNA: TGTGCCAGCAGTTTACTGTCGGGATCCAAGTACCAAGAGACCCAGTACTTC

size: NA
D: NA
V: TRBV19
J: TRBJ2-5
CDR3: CASSRGFRSEQETQYF
DNA: TGTGCCAGTAGTAGAGGGTTTAGGAGCGAACAAGAGACCCAGTACTTC

size: NA
D: TRBD1
V: TRBV29-1
J: TRBJ2-7
CDR3: CSVDVTGAYEQYF
DNA: TGCAGCGTTGACGTGACAGGGGCCTACGAGCAGTACTTC

size: NA
D: NA
V: TRBV15
J: TRBJ2-7
CDR3: CATSSPGGERNEQYF
DNA: TGTGCCACCAGCAGCCCCGGCGGGGAGCGAAACGAGCAGTACTTC

size: NA
D: NA
V: TRBV9
J: TRBJ2-7
CDR3: CASSVEGDSSYEQYF
DNA: TGTGCCAGCAGCGTAGAAGGTGACAGCTCCTACGAGCAGTACTTC

size: NA
D: TRBD1
V: TRBV9
J: TRBJ1-3
CDR3: CASRGQGAAGNTIYF
DNA: TGTGCCAGCAGGGGACAGGGGGCTGCTGGAAACACCATATATTTT

size: NA
D: TRBD1
V: TRBV6-6
J: TRBJ1-3
CDR3: CASSYRTGDGNTIYF
DNA: TGTGCCAGCAGTTACCGAACAGGGGATGGAAACACCATATATTTT

size: NA
D: NA
V: TRBV11-2
J: TRBJ1-1
CDR3: CASSLGAGINAFF
DNA: TGTGCCAGCAGCTTAGGGGCAGGGATTAATGCTTTCTTT

size: NA
D: TRBD1
V: TRBV24-1
J: TRBJ2-1
CDR3: CATSDPHRGASYNEQFF
DNA: TGTGCCACCAGTGACCCTCACAGGGGGGCTTCCTACAATGAGCAGTTCTTC

size: NA
D: NA
V: TRBV5-4
J: TRBJ2-7
CDR3: CASSFGRDEQYF
DNA: TGTGCCAGCAGCTTCGGGCGGGACGAGCAGTACTTC

size: NA
D: TRBD1
V: TRBV27
J: TRBJ2-7
CDR3: CATSDRPNPSEQYF
DNA: TGTGCCACCTCGGACAGGCCTAACCCCAGTGAGCAGTACTTC

size: once
D: TRBD1
V: TRBV3-1/TRBV3-2
J: TRBJ1-2
CDR3: CASSRQGADYGYTF
DNA: TGTGCCAGCAGCCGACAGGGGGCTGACTATGGCTACACCTTC

size: NA
D: TRBD1
V: TRBV7-9
J: TRBJ1-2
CDR3: CASTSGGYGYTF
DNA: TGTGCCAGCACCTCAGGGGGGTATGGCTACACCTTC

size: NA
D: NA
V: TRBV7-9
J: TRBJ1-1
CDR3: CASSPTSGRGANTEAFF
DNA: TGTGCCAGCAGCCCTACTTCTGGCCGGGGGGCGAACACTGAAGCTTTCTTT

size: NA
D: NA
V: TRBV19
J: TRBJ2-5
CDR3: CASSSQRGETQYF
DNA: TGTGCCAGTAGTTCCCAAAGGGGAGAGACCCAGTACTTC

size: NA
D: NA
V: TRBV6-5
J: TRBJ1-4
CDR3: CASSYRGENEKLFF
DNA: TGTGCCAGCAGCTATCGGGGAGAGAATGAAAAACTGTTTTTT

size: NA
D: NA
V: TRBV4-2
J: TRBJ1-2
CDR3: CASSPRDTINYGYTF
DNA: TGTGCCAGCAGCCCCCGGGACACAATTAACTATGGCTACACCTTC

size: NA
D: TRBD2
V: TRBV24-1
J: TRBJ2-3
CDR3: CATSDVSKEAGSVTDTQYF
DNA: TGTGCCACCAGTGATGTGAGCAAAGAAGCGGGAAGCGTCACAGATACGCAGTATTTT

size: NA
D: TRBD2
V: TRBV9
J: TRBJ2-1
CDR3: CASSVQGGLAGVGEQFF
DNA: TGTGCCAGCAGCGTACAGGGGGGACTAGCGGGAGTGGGTGAGCAGTTCTTC

size: NA
D: NA
V: TRBV28
J: TRBJ1-4
CDR3: CASLPGSDEKLFF
DNA: TGTGCCAGCCTACCGGGGTCGGATGAAAAACTGTTTTTT

size: once
D: TRBD1
V: TRBV18
J: TRBJ1-2
CDR3: CASSRQGNGYTF
DNA: TGTGCCAGCTCACGACAGGGGAATGGCTACACCTTC

size: NA
D: NA
V: TRBV12-3/TRBV12-4
J: TRBJ1-1
CDR3: CASSSTVLTEAFF
DNA: TGTGCCAGCAGTTCCACGGTCTTAACTGAAGCTTTCTTT

size: NA
D: TRBD1
V: TRBV7-6
J: TRBJ2-7
CDR3: CASSSRTGVFYEQYF
DNA: TGTGCCAGCAGCTCACGTACAGGGGTTTTCTACGAGCAGTACTTC

size: NA
D: NA
V: TRBV27
J: TRBJ2-7
CDR3: CASSFQWSAGTRPYEQYF
DNA: TGTGCCAGCAGTTTCCAATGGAGTGCGGGGACCCGTCCCTACGAGCAGTACTTC

size: once
D: TRBD1
V: TRBV19
J: TRBJ2-5
CDR3: CASSMGTGGWSSKETQYF
DNA: TGTGCCAGTAGTATGGGGACAGGGGGCTGGAGTAGTAAAGAGACCCAGTACTTC

size: once
D: NA
V: TRBV9
J: TRBJ2-1
CDR3: CASSVSRLAPYNEQFF
DNA: TGTGCCAGCAGCGTCTCTCGGCTAGCGCCTTACAATGAGCAGTTCTTC

size: NA
D: NA
V: TRBV11-2
J: TRBJ2-3
CDR3: CASSSRLGSTDTQYF
DNA: TGTGCCAGCAGCTCACGACTAGGCAGCACAGATACGCAGTATTTT

size: NA
D: NA
V: TRBV3-1/TRBV3-2
J: TRBJ1-2
CDR3: CASSQVGAAYGYTF
DNA: TGTGCCAGCAGCCAAGTGGGGGCCGCCTATGGCTACACCTTC

size: NA
D: NA
V: TRBV12-3/TRBV12-4
J: TRBJ1-2
CDR3: CASSYPGTGYTF
DNA: TGTGCCAGCAGTTATCCGGGAACTGGCTACACCTTC